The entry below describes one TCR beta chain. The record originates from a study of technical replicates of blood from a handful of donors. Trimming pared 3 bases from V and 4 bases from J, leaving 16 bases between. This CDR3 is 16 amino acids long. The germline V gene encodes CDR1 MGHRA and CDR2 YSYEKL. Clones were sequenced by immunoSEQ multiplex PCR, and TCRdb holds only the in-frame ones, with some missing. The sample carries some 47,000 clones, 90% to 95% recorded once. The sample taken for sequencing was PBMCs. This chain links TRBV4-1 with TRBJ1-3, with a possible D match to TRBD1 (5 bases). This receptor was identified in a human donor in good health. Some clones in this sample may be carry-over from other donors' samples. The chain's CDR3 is CASSQSGGARGNTIYF. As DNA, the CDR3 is TGCGCCAGCAGCCAGTCTGGAGGGGCGCGGGGAAACACCATATATTTT.